This T cell receptor beta chain emerged from a study of blood T cell repertoires in COVID-19. Across the whole study: Sites across the United States, Italy and Spain contributed samples from acute and convalescent COVID-19.

Per the study methods: How many nucleated cells were present was estimated from reference gene primer amplification. This table comes from immunoSEQ multiplex PCR, and its TCRdb copy is limited to in-frame clones, with some not included. D and trimming were read from the DNA, whereas the V and J calls and clone size are those reported in that table. The sample shows about 200,000 clones, roughly 90% of them seen only once. The sample holds a few counts of this clone. Followed longitudinally, the Seattle patients had been enrolled during active infection. The clonotype originates from a man aged 45-65 years with COVID-19, enrolled during active disease. Material: peripheral blood.

Here the CDR3 DNA reads TGTGCCAGCAGCTCGGGACATCTACCCTCTCAGCCCCAGCATTTT. Translating it yields CASSSGHLPSQPQHF. The rearrangement uses TRBV3-1 (or the pseudogene TRBV3-2) and TRBJ1-5; TRBD1 is a possible D gene (6 bases). Trimming left V 5 bases short and J 6 bases short, with 17 bases between. Germline V gene sequence: CDR1 LGHDT, CDR2 YNNKEL (reference sequence). The CDR3 sequence is 15 residues long.